The rows below give T cell receptor beta chains drawn from one sample of a study of T cell repertoires in cytomegalovirus infection. These receptors' antigens are unknown. TCRdb processed the reads anew with MiXCR; each CDR3 protein has one entry. The data hold some 920,000 distinct CDR3 sequences, with roughly 31% observed a single time. Sequenced material: cultured CD8+ T cells from PBMCs, taken from culture after CMV antigen stimulation. The source of these receptors is a human donor in good health (CMV status not recorded). Some clones in this sample may be carry-over from other donors' samples. CDR3s include the opening cysteine and the closing phenylalanine or tryptophan. The D gene is left open where the match is weak. Clone size appears in some rows only: once, few, many, or a class for an expanded clone.

TRBJ2-7 few TRBD2 TRBV20-1 CSALRQAGIYEQYF TGCAGTGCTCTTCGGCAAGCGGGGATCTACGAGCAGTACTTC
TRBJ2-7 few - TRBV11-3 CASSMAGVNEQYF TGTGCCAGCTCCATGGCAGGGGTCAACGAGCAGTACTTC
TRBJ1-5 - - TRBV27 CASSFGNNQPQHF TGTGCCAGCAGTTTCGGAAACAATCAGCCCCAGCATTTT
TRBJ1-1 - - TRBV6-1 CASPGRPPNTEAFF TGTGCCAGCCCTGGTCGGCCGCCGAACACTGAAGCTTTCTTT
TRBJ1-1 many - TRBV6-2/TRBV6-3 CASSYSKGNTEAFF TGTGCCAGCAGTTACTCGAAAGGAAACACTGAAGCTTTCTTT
TRBJ2-7 many TRBD2 TRBV6-1 CASSEDSGGPYEQYF TGTGCCAGCAGTGAAGACAGCGGGGGACCCTACGAGCAGTACTTC
TRBJ2-1 few - TRBV6-5 CASSYSAGLNSYNEQFF TGTGCCAGCAGTTACTCGGCAGGCCTGAACTCCTACAATGAGCAGTTCTTC
TRBJ1-6 few - TRBV12-3/TRBV12-4 CASSKLTVPSYNSPLHF TGTGCCAGCAGTAAACTAACGGTTCCTTCCTATAATTCACCCCTCCACTTT
TRBJ1-5 - TRBD1 TRBV4-1 CASSSTVGTGGSWPQHF TGCGCCAGCAGCTCTACGGTGGGGACAGGTGGAAGTTGGCCCCAGCATTTT
TRBJ2-2 - TRBD1 TRBV27 CASSLQGARTGELFF TGTGCCAGCAGTTTACAGGGGGCGCGAACCGGGGAGCTGTTTTTT
TRBJ1-2 - - TRBV6-5 CASSPDRAGYTF TGTGCCAGCAGTCCGGACAGAGCTGGCTACACCTTC
TRBJ2-1 few - TRBV5-1 CASTGTGGDNEQFF TGCGCCAGCACCGGGACCGGCGGGGACAATGAGCAGTTCTTC
TRBJ2-3 - - TRBV9 CASSVQRGPDTQYF TGTGCCAGCAGCGTCCAGAGGGGTCCAGATACGCAGTATTTT
TRBJ2-1 few TRBD2 TRBV5-1 CASTGETSGYNEQFF TGCGCCAGCACTGGTGAGACTAGCGGGTACAATGAGCAGTTCTTC
TRBJ2-1 - TRBD1 TRBV5-4 CASSYFGTGVVNEQFF TGTGCCAGCAGCTATTTCGGGACAGGGGTAGTCAATGAGCAGTTCTTC
TRBJ2-7 - - TRBV5-4 CASSLEGFYEQYF TGTGCCAGCAGCTTGGAGGGATTCTACGAGCAGTACTTC
TRBJ1-4 - - TRBV4-1 CASSQEFEKLFF TGCGCCAGCAGCCAAGAATTCGAAAAACTGTTTTTT
TRBJ2-3 few - TRBV19 CASGQQSTDTQYF TGTGCCAGTGGGCAGCAAAGCACAGATACGCAGTATTTT
TRBJ2-1 many TRBD1 TRBV28 CASRPGTGYNEQFF TGTGCCAGCAGACCCGGGACAGGCTACAATGAGCAGTTCTTC
TRBJ2-7 - TRBD1 TRBV12-3/TRBV12-4 CASSLFTGTGFHEQYF TGTGCCAGCAGTCTTTTTACCGGGACAGGGTTCCACGAGCAGTACTTC
TRBJ1-2 - TRBD1 TRBV20-1 CSAPGQGASGYTF TGCAGTGCACCGGGACAGGGGGCCTCCGGCTACACCTTC
TRBJ1-6 few - TRBV7-6 CASSPGGPVNSPLHF TGTGCCAGCAGCCCCGGGGGCCCAGTTAATTCACCCCTCCACTTT
TRBJ2-3 few TRBD1 TRBV4-1 CASSPDRDVVTDTQYF TGCGCCAGCAGCCCCGACAGGGACGTCGTGACAGATACGCAGTATTTT
TRBJ1-1 few TRBD1 TRBV7-3 CASSPGRGYTEAFF TGTGCCAGCAGTCCCGGCAGGGGGTACACTGAAGCTTTCTTT
TRBJ2-7 many TRBD1 TRBV12-3/TRBV12-4 CASSLPGQGNEQYF TGTGCCAGCAGTCTTCCGGGACAGGGAAACGAGCAGTACTTC
TRBJ2-3 medium-sized TRBD2 TRBV7-2 CASSSIAGGVGTQYF TGTGCCAGCAGCTCAATAGCGGGCGGCGTAGGTACGCAGTATTTT
TRBJ1-1 - - TRBV29-1 CSVLRNTEAFF TGCAGCGTCCTCAGGAACACTGAAGCTTTCTTT
TRBJ1-5 - - TRBV7-9 CASSDLGGPQHF TGTGCCAGCAGCGACTTGGGGGGGCCCCAGCATTTT
TRBJ1-4 - - TRBV12-3/TRBV12-4 CASSTVFGDFSEKLFF TGTGCCAGCAGTACTGTGTTTGGAGACTTCAGTGAAAAACTGTTTTTT
TRBJ2-3 few TRBD2 TRBV6-5 CASSPFLAGGTDTQYF TGTGCCAGCAGTCCATTTTTAGCGGGGGGGACAGATACGCAGTATTTT
TRBJ1-5 - - TRBV12-3/TRBV12-4 CASSAHTGLNQPQHF TGTGCCAGCAGTGCCCACACGGGGCTCAATCAGCCCCAGCATTTT
TRBJ2-2 - - TRBV4-1 CASSHGNTGELFF TGCGCCAGCAGCCATGGTAACACCGGGGAGCTGTTTTTT
TRBJ1-1 - - TRBV20-1 CSAGPGGTEAFF TGCAGTGCGGGACCAGGCGGGACTGAAGCTTTCTTT
TRBJ2-5 - - TRBV6-2/TRBV6-3 CASSFVGARQETQYF TGTGCCAGCAGTTTCGTCGGGGCCCGACAAGAGACCCAGTACTTC
TRBJ2-7 - - TRBV7-2 CASSLRTTHEQYF TGTGCCAGCAGCCTTCGGACAACTCACGAGCAGTACTTC
TRBJ2-3 few TRBD2 TRBV12-3/TRBV12-4 CASSFNVAGGVSDTQYF TGTGCCAGCAGTTTTAATGTGGCGGGGGGGGTCTCGGATACGCAGTATTTT
TRBJ2-3 - TRBD2 TRBV10-3 CAISDSGGDHTDTQYF TGTGCCATCAGTGATAGCGGGGGCGACCACACAGATACGCAGTATTTT
TRBJ1-2 many - TRBV7-9 CASSSNYGYTF TGTGCCAGCAGCTCAAACTATGGCTACACCTTC
TRBJ2-7 - - TRBV6-2/TRBV6-3 CASADPGQDKPYEQYF TGTGCCAGCGCTGATCCGGGGCAGGACAAACCCTACGAGCAGTACTTC
TRBJ1-3 - - TRBV7-9 CASSFQGGGNTIYF TGTGCCAGCAGCTTTCAGGGTGGTGGAAACACCATATATTTT
TRBJ1-2 - TRBD1 TRBV2 CARPGTGDGYTF TGTGCCAGACCCGGGACAGGGGATGGCTACACCTTC
TRBJ2-3 few - TRBV12-3/TRBV12-4 CASSLEDRLFPDTQYF TGTGCCAGCAGTTTAGAAGACAGGTTGTTCCCAGATACGCAGTATTTT
TRBJ2-1 - TRBD1 TRBV24-1 CATSDQRTGENEQFF TGTGCCACCAGTGACCAGCGGACAGGGGAGAATGAGCAGTTCTTC
TRBJ1-4 few TRBD1 TRBV7-6 CASSGDRGRGPDPLATNEKLFF TGTGCCAGCAGCGGCGACAGGGGGCGAGGTCCAGATCCCCTTGCAACTAATGAAAAACTGTTTTTT
TRBJ2-7 few - TRBV10-3 CAITVGPSYEQYF TGTGCCATCACCGTGGGACCCTCCTACGAGCAGTACTTC
TRBJ1-5 - - TRBV20-1 CSAEGVGNQPQHF TGCAGTGCTGAGGGGGTGGGCAATCAGCCCCAGCATTTT
TRBJ2-7 - TRBD1 TRBV6-5 CASSQRDRGLEQYF TGTGCCAGCAGTCAGAGGGACAGGGGGCTCGAGCAGTACTTC